These 10 T cell receptor beta chains share one sample of origin, sequenced in a study of OX40 agonist ivuxolimab in advanced cancers. To prepare the library, the immunoSEQ multiplex PCR assay was applied. TCRdb obtained this table from immuneACCESS and retained in-frame rearrangements with V and J assigned. These tables miss some clones; where compared with another copy, unresolved V genes account for less than half of the shortfall, and the remainder is unexplained. Here the sample has around 20,000 clones; 65% to 90% occur a single time. The ten largest clones capture roughly a sixth of the sample. The material was CD4+ or CD8+ T cells sorted from blood, obtained in a trial of the OX40 agonist ivuxolimab. Receptor source: an adult with an advanced solid tumor such as melanoma, head and neck, liver or kidney cancer.

The rearrangement uses TRBV21-1 and TRBJ2-1; the DNA was not used to check the table's D call, TRBD2. TRBV21-1 represents a pseudogene. The CDR3 is made up of 19 amino acids. The CDR3 here is CASSRDRGVTSGRTNEQFF. CDR3 in DNA: TGTGCCAGCAGCCGGGACAGGGGGGTGACTAGCGGGAGGACGAATGAGCAGTTCTTC.

The chain employs TRBV4-2 and TRBJ2-7, with D uncertain. In germline, CDR1 is LGHNA, CDR2 YNFKEQ. V shed 4 bases and J shed 2 bases, with 12 bases lying between them. This CDR3 is 14 amino acids long. The CDR3 DNA follows: TGTGCCAGCAGCCCATCACTACTAACCTACGAGCAGTACTTC. It encodes CASSPSLLTYEQYF.

The CDR3 sequence is CAWSVRTRGYNSPLHF. The DNA of the CDR3 is TGTGCCTGGAGTGTACGAACACGAGGCTATAATTCACCCCTCCACTTT. J is TRBJ1-6 and V is TRBV30; D unclear. The CDR3 consists of 16 residues. CDR1 and CDR2 from the germline V gene are GTSNPN and SVGIG (reference sequence). Trimming pared 0 bases from V and 3 bases from J, leaving 12 bases between.

The table lists this clone with a count of one. The chain employs TRBV11-3 and TRBJ2-3, with 9 bases lining up with TRBD2. V shed 1 base, J shed 3 bases, and the junction held 5 bases outside the gene matches. In germline, CDR1 is SGHNT, CDR2 YENEEA. CDR3 size: 16 residues. The CDR3 sequence is CASSLGAGGTTDTQYF. DNA of the CDR3: TGTGCCAGCAGCTTAGGGGCGGGAGGGACAACAGATACGCAGTATTTT.

This clone was found a few times. J is TRBJ2-1 and V is TRBV29-1; D is unresolved. This CDR3 contains 13 residues. The V gene lost 2 bases and the J gene lost 4 bases, with 9 bases spanning the gap. Germline V CDR1 and CDR2: SQVTM, ANQGSEA. The CDR3 loop is CSVEYRPYNEQFF. The CDR3 DNA is TGCAGCGTTGAATACAGACCTTACAATGAGCAGTTCTTC.

The chain joins TRBV5-6 to TRBJ2-7, with unresolved D. Germline lookup yields CDR1 SGHDT and CDR2 YYEEEE. The CDR3 covers 13 residues. Trimming pared 1 base from V and 3 bases from J, leaving 8 bases between. The CDR3 spells CASSLRVGYEQYF. CDR3 nucleotides: TGTGCCAGCAGCTTGAGGGTTGGCTACGAGCAGTACTTC.

The CDR3 region has the DNA TGTGCCAGCAGTGAGGGCAGCCAAAGCAATCAGCCCCAGCATTTT. This translates into CASSEGSQSNQPQHF. The chain is built from TRBV6-1 and TRBJ1-5, with D uncertain. From germline, CDR1 is MNHNS and CDR2 SASEGT. CDR3 length equals 15 residues. Deletions cut 3 bases from V and 1 base from J, with 10 bases between.

This clone was picked up one time. The chain combines TRBV5-1 with TRBJ2-1; 10 bases match TRBD2. J lost 6 bases, V lost 5 bases, and 5 bases had no gene match. CDR3 length: 14 residues. Germline CDR1 is SGHRS and CDR2 is YFSETQ. DNA of the CDR3: TGCGCCAGCAGGGAACCTAGCGGGAGCAATGAGCAGTTCTTC. Its translation: CASREPSGSNEQFF.

This clone has just one count. The J gene is TRBJ1-1, the V gene TRBV7-9; 7 nucleotides line up with TRBD1. Germline V gene sequence: CDR1 SEHNR, CDR2 FQNEAQ (reference sequence). The CDR3 consists of 14 residues. Trimming cost V 7 bases and J 1 base; bases outside gene matches: 6. The CDR3 DNA reads as TGTGCCAGCACCCCGACAGGGACGAACACTGAAGCTTTCTTT. Translated, it gives CASTPTGTNTEAFF.

The rearrangement links TRBV5-4 to TRBJ1-1, with no clear D. The germline V gene has CDR1 SGHNT and CDR2 YYREEE (reference sequence). V lost 6 bases, J lost 4 bases, and 16 bases lay in between. The CDR3 length is 14 residues. The CDR3 DNA follows: TGTGCCAGCAAGGCCCTTGTGGACGGCACTGAAGCTTTCTTT. This codes for CASKALVDGTEAFF. The whole variable domain, remainder taken from reference TRBV5-4 and TRBJ1-1, is ETGVTQSPTHLIKTRGQQVTLRCSSQSGHNTVSWYQQALGQGPQFIFQYYREEENGRGNFPPRFSGLQFPNYSSELNVNALELDDSALYLCASKALVDGTEAFFGQGTRLTVV.